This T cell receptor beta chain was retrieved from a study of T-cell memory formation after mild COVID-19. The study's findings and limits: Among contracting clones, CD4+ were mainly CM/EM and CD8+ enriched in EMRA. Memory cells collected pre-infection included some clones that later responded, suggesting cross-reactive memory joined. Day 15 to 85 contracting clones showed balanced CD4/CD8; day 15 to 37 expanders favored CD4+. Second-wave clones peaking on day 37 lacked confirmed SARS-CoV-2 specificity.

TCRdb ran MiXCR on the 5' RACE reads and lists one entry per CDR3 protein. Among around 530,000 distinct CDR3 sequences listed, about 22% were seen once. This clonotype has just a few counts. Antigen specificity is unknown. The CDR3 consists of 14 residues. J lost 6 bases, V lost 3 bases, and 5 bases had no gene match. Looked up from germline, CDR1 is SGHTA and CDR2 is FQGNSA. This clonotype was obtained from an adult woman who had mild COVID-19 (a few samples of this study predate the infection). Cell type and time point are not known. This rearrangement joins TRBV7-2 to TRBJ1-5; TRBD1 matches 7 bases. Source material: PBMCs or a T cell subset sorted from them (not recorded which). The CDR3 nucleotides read TGTGCCAGCAGCTTGACAGGGATCGGTCAGCCCCAGCATTTT. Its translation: CASSLTGIGQPQHF.